A single sample is the source of the 10 T cell receptor beta chains below, sequenced in a study of T cell repertoires in cytomegalovirus infection. From the reads, TCRdb called clonotypes with MiXCR, one entry per CDR3 protein. This sample has 250,000 to 300,000 distinct CDR3 sequences, with 22% found just once. These receptors' targets are unknown. Specimen: cultured PBMCs, collected from culture after CMV antigen stimulation. The receptors shown here come from a human donor in good health (CMV status not recorded). Some clones in this sample may be carry-over from other donors' samples.

In this sample, this clonotype turned up once. This chain uses TRBV9 with TRBJ2-1; 7 nucleotides align to TRBD2. The length of the CDR3 is 15 residues. CDR1 SGDLS and CDR2 YYNGEE come from the germline V gene. The V segment lost 0 bases and the J segment 9 bases; nucleotides outside the gene matches: 9. CDR3 in DNA: TGTGCCAGCAGCGTAGGCTTCGGGCTAGCGGCTGAGCAGTTCTTC. It is translated as CASSVGFGLAAEQFF.

This chain joins TRBV7-4 and TRBJ1-2; TRBD1 agrees at 11 bases. CDR3 length: 14 residues. J was trimmed by 5 bases and V by 4 bases; bases with no gene match: 3. Germline V gives CDR1 SGHVT, CDR2 SQSDAQ. The CDR3, as DNA: TGTGCCAGCAGCTACCGGGACAGGGGGTATGGCTACACCTTC. This sequence encodes CASSYRDRGYGYTF.

The chain has TRBV20-1 and TRBJ2-3, with 9 positions matching TRBD2. Germline V gene data show CDR1 as DFQATT and CDR2 as SNEGSKA (reference sequence). The CDR3 contains 13 residues. V lost 6 bases and J lost 2; bases outside the gene matches: 3. CDR3 protein: CSARLAVTDTQYF. The CDR3 DNA follows: TGCAGTGCCCGACTAGCGGTCACAGATACGCAGTATTTT.

This clonotype was counted between two and nine times. Written as DNA, the CDR3 is TGTGCCTGGAGTGTACGGGACAGGCTGAACACTGAAGCTTTCTTT. Translation: CAWSVRDRLNTEAFF. The chain is built from TRBV30 and TRBJ1-1; 8 bases match TRBD1. V was pared by 0 bases and J by 0 bases, with 3 bases of the junction left unmatched. CDR1 and CDR2 from the germline V gene are GTSNPN and SVGIG (reference sequence). The CDR3 runs 15 residues.

The CDR3 sequence is CASSTGTGLGTQYF. The CDR3, as DNA: TGTGCCAGCAGCACCGGGACAGGGCTGGGGACCCAGTACTTC. This chain links TRBV7-2 with TRBJ2-5; TRBD1 agrees at 9 bases. Germline lookup yields CDR1 SGHTA and CDR2 FQGNSA. The CDR3 contains 14 residues. V lost 5 bases, J lost 7 bases, and 8 bases stayed unmatched.

In its sample, this clonotype was seen a few times. The chain employs TRBV9 and TRBJ2-1; D is perhaps TRBD1 (5 bases). Trimming pared 0 bases from V and 2 bases from J, leaving 6 bases between. This CDR3 is 14 amino acids long. Germline V gene data show CDR1 as SGDLS and CDR2 as YYNGEE. CDR3 nucleotides: TGTGCCAGCAGCGTAGGGGGCGCCTACAATGAGCAGTTCTTC. It encodes CASSVGGAYNEQFF.

This chain connects TRBV12-3 or TRBV12-4 to TRBJ1-5, with D unresolved. The V gene lost 5 bases and the J gene lost 2 bases, with 13 bases spanning the gap. This CDR3 spans 15 amino acids. For the CDR3, the DNA is TGTGCCAGCAGTCCCGAAGGAATCGGCAATCAGCCCCAGCATTTT. Encoded protein: CASSPEGIGNQPQHF.

This clonotype came up many times. The V call is TRBV20-1, the J call TRBJ2-7, with 7 bases identical to TRBD2. The CDR3 spans 12 residues. Germline values: CDR1 DFQATT, CDR2 SNEGSKA (reference sequence). V was pared by 4 bases and J by 6 bases, with 6 bases of the junction left unmatched. This CDR3 reads CSANSGGSEQYV. For the CDR3, the DNA is TGCAGTGCTAATTCGGGAGGCTCCGAGCAGTACGTC.

This sequence joins TRBV19 and TRBJ2-1, with D possibly called TRBD1 or TRBD2 (6 bases each). CDR1 LNHDA and CDR2 SQIVND come from the germline V gene (reference sequence). The CDR3 sequence is 15 residues long. The ends were cut back, 6 bases at V and 6 bases at J, with 18 bases in the middle. CDR3 loop: CASSRYEGGRNEQFF. CDR3 DNA: TGTGCCAGTAGCAGGTACGAAGGGGGGCGCAATGAGCAGTTCTTC.

This clonotype was counted at least ten times. The chain recombines TRBV7-8 with TRBJ2-7; D assignment may be TRBD1 or TRBD2 (5 bases each). The CDR3 spans 14 residues. V was shortened by 4 bases and J by 6 bases, with 16 bases between the two germline ends. Germline-derived CDR1 and CDR2 are SGHVS and FQNEAQ. The CDR3 here is CASSSGAVSGEQYF. In nucleotides, the CDR3 is TGTGCCAGCAGCTCCGGGGCCGTATCCGGCGAGCAGTACTTC.